This T cell receptor (beta chain) was recovered during a study of identical twins. Study-wide findings and caveats: Possibly, invariant MAIT and iNKT cells partly confounded zero-insertion analyses.

In the case of this clonotype: Its target is unknown.

Between the trimmed V and J ends, which lost 1 base and 6 bases, there was a span of 11 bases. CDR3 length: 14 residues. Germline assignment: CDR1 LNHNV and CDR2 YYDKDF (reference sequence). TCRdb re-called the 5' RACE reads with MiXCR, one entry per CDR3 protein. This sample has about 520,000 distinct CDR3 sequences; roughly a fifth occur once, and the top ten carry around 0.9%. This sample also belongs to another study, concerning T cells expressing NK-cell markers. From that study: Out of eight donors sequenced, seven tested HCMV-seropositive and the remaining one seronegative. Restricting sorting to alpha-beta TCR T cells was achieved in several experiments by an anti-gamma-delta TCR antibody.

This TCR was recovered from a woman aged 18-35 years in good health. The sequencing input was CD4+ T cells sorted from blood. V is TRBV15 and J is TRBJ2-3; D possibly matches TRBD1 or TRBD2 (5 bases each). The CDR3 region is CATSRGGWVDTQYF. The DNA of the CDR3 is TGTGCCACCAGCAGAGGGGGGTGGGTGGATACGCAGTATTTT.